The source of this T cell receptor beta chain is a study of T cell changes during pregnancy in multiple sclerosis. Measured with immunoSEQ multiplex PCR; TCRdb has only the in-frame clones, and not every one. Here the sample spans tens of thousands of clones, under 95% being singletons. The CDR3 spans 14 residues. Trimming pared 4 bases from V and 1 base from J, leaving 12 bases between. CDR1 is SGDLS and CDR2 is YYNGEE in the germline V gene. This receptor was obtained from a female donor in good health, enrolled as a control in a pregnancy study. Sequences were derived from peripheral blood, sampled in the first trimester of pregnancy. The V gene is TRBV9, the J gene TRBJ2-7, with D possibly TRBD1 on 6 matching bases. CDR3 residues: CASSPSRGSYEQYF. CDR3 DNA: TGTGCCAGCAGCCCAAGCAGGGGATCCTACGAGCAGTACTTC.